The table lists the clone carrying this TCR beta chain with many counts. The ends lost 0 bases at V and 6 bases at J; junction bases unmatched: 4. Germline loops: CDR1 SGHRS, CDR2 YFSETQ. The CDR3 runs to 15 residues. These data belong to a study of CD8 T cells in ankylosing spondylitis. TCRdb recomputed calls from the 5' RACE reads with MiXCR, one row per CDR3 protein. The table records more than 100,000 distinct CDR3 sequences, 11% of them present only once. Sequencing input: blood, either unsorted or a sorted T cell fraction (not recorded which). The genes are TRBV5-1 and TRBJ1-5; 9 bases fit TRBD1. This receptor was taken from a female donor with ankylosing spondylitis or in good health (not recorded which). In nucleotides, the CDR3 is TGCGCCAGCAGCTTGGATGGACAGGGGAGTCAGCCCCAGCATTTT. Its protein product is CASSLDGQGSQPQHF.